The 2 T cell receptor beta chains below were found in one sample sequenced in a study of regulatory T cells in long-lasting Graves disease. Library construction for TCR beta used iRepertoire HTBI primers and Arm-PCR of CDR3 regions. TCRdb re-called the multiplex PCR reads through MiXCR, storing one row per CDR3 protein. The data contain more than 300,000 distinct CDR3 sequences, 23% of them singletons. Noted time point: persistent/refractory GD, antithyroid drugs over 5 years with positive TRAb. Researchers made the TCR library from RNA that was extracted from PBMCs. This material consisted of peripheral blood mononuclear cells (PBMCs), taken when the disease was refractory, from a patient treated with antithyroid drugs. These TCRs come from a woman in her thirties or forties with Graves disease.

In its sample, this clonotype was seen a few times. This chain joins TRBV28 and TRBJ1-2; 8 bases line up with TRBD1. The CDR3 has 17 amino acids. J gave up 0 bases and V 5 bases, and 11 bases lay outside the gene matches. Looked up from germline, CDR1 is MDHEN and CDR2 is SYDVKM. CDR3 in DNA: TGTGCCAGCAGTCCCCCTGGCAGGGGGCAAGCTAACTATGGCTACACCTTC. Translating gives CASSPPGRGQANYGYTF.

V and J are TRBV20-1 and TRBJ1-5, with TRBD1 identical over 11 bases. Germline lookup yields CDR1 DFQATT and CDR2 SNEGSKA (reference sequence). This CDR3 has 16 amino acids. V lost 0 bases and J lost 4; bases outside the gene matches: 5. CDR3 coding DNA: TGCAGTGCTAGAGATGGGGGGACAGGGGGGAATCAGCCCCAGCATTTT. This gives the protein CSARDGGTGGNQPQHF.